This T cell receptor beta chain comes out of a study of cytomegalovirus exposure and HLA in healthy donors. PCR employed 60 Vbeta and 13 Jbeta primers. In the authors' methods: An analysis performed later counted around 86 million unique TCR beta chains (approximately 11 million of them shared). Sequencing was performed with immunoSEQ multiplex PCR; in TCRdb, only in-frame clones are kept and a portion is missing. V and J calls and clone size come straight from that table; D and trimming were deduced from the DNA. The profile shows 150,000 to 200,000 clones, around 78% of them singletons. Trimming shortened V by 4 bases and J by 3 bases, and 17 bases separated the two germline ends. The length of the CDR3 is 16 residues. CDR1 and CDR2 from the germline V gene are SSHAT and FNYEAQ (reference sequence).

This rearrangement joins TRBV7-7 to TRBJ2-3; D might be TRBD1 (6 bases). Sequencing was done on a sample of PBMCs. The receptor's source is a woman aged 25 to 39 in good health and CMV-seropositive. The CDR3 reads CASSSLRQETTDTQYF. CDR3 coding DNA: TGTGCCAGCAGCTCTTTAAGACAGGAGACTACAGATACGCAGTATTTT.